These 9 T cell receptor beta chains share one sample of origin, sequenced in a study of cytomegalovirus exposure and HLA in healthy donors. Use of 60 Vbeta and 13 Jbeta primers characterized the PCR. Here immunoSEQ multiplex PCR was the method, and the copy in TCRdb shows in-frame clones only, minus some. This table has about 130,000 clones, approximately 68% appearing once. Input material: PBMCs. The source is a man aged 30-40 years in good health and CMV-seropositive.

V is TRBV18 and J is TRBJ2-5; 8 bases match TRBD2. The trim removed 6 bases at V and 4 bases at J, leaving 7 bases unmatched. CDR1 and CDR2 from the germline V gene are KGHSH and LQKENI. The CDR3 contains 14 residues. CDR3 coding DNA: TGTGCCAGCTCGCCTACTAGCGGAGGAGAGACCCAGTACTTC. It encodes CASSPTSGGETQYF.

This chain uses TRBV5-1 with TRBJ1-3; a possible D gene is TRBD1 (5 bases). The V end lost 0 bases, the J end lost 7 bases, and 14 bases lay between the germline ends. The CDR3 extends over 15 amino acids. Germline V gives CDR1 SGHRS, CDR2 YFSETQ. CDR3 in amino acids: CASSLGAGMRNTIYF. The DNA for the CDR3 is TGCGCCAGCAGCTTGGGGGCAGGGATGAGGAACACCATATATTTT.

This chain links TRBV7-8 with TRBJ2-7, with D tentatively TRBD1 (6 bases). Germline loops: CDR1 SGHVS, CDR2 FQNEAQ. V was pared by 7 bases and J by 3 bases, with 13 bases between. CDR3 length equals 13 residues. CDR3 loop: CASKWQGNYEQYF. Written as DNA, the CDR3 is TGTGCCAGCAAGTGGCAGGGGAACTACGAGCAGTACTTC.

The chain joins TRBV7-7 to TRBJ2-6, with 10 bases identical to TRBD1. Germline V CDR1 and CDR2: SSHAT, FNYEAQ (reference sequence). The CDR3 consists of 16 residues. The CDR3 loop reads CASRGQGSSGANVLTF. CDR3 DNA: TGTGCTAGCCGGGGACAGGGGAGCTCTGGGGCCAACGTCCTGACTTTC.

The rearrangement links TRBV2 to TRBJ1-2, with 8 positions matching TRBD1. From germline, CDR1 is SNHLY and CDR2 FYNNEI. V shed 8 bases and J 5 bases; nucleotides not matched to a gene: 19. CDR3 length: 17 amino acids. CDR3: CASGSDLTGVESYGYTF. Written as DNA, the CDR3 is TGTGCCAGCGGTTCGGACCTGACAGGGGTTGAATCTTATGGCTACACCTTC.

V and J are TRBV6-6 and TRBJ2-7; 7 bases match TRBD1. Germline lookup yields CDR1 MNHNY and CDR2 SVGAGI (reference sequence). The CDR3 loop spans 12 amino acids. V was pared by 6 bases and J by 2 bases, with 1 base of the junction left unmatched. CDR3 DNA: TGTGCCAGCAGCACAGGGGCCTACGAGCAGTACTTC. It is translated as CASSTGAYEQYF.

The genes are TRBV11-3 and TRBJ2-3; 8 bases agree with TRBD2. Germline assignment: CDR1 SGHNT and CDR2 YENEEA. V lost 2 bases and J lost 7; bases outside the gene matches: 8. The CDR3 has 15 residues. DNA of the CDR3: TGTGCCAGCAGCTTACGAGCGGGAGTATTGTATACGCAGTATTTT. This codes for CASSLRAGVLYTQYF.

The rearrangement joins TRBV19 to TRBJ2-3, with D possibly being TRBD2 (5 bases). Trimming cost V 3 bases and J 4 bases, with 11 bases left between them. The CDR3 length is 14 residues. CDR1 is LNHDA and CDR2 is SQIVND in the germline V gene (reference sequence). CDR3 DNA sequence: TGTGCCAGTAGTATTACTAGAGAAGCAGATACGCAGTATTTT. Encoded protein: CASSITREADTQYF.

This clone was observed once. The chain combines TRBV5-4 with TRBJ1-2, with a possible D match to TRBD1 (6 bases). Germline V gene lookup returns CDR1 SGHNT and CDR2 YYREEE (reference sequence). V was clipped by 5 bases and J by 5 bases, with 19 bases between them. The CDR3 loop spans 15 amino acids. The CDR3 sequence: CASRTGGIGVYGYTF. As DNA, the CDR3 is TGTGCCAGCAGGACAGGTGGGATTGGCGTATATGGCTACACCTTC.